One sample yielded the 17 T cell receptor beta chains listed below, sequenced in a study of beta chain features in type 1 diabetes. Since all of the isolated RNA was reverse transcribed, expressed TCRB transcripts were what got sequenced. The data were produced by immunoSEQ multiplex PCR, yet TCRdb's version contains in-frame clones alone and is incomplete. The table lists approximately 160,000 clones, 7.5% to 10% of them singletons. Sequenced material: central memory CD4+ T cells from blood. These receptor sequences come from a woman aged 18-30 years in good health.

In its sample, this clone was seen a few times. The rearrangement joins TRBV7-2 to TRBJ2-5; 11 bases align to TRBD2. Trimming at V came to 0 bases and at J to 4 bases, leaving 13 bases not matched to a gene. Looked up from germline, CDR1 is SGHTA and CDR2 is FQGNSA. This CDR3 has 19 residues. CDR3 DNA sequence: TGTGCCAGCAGCTTAGCGCCACTAGCGGGGGCCTCTAAGGGAGAGACCCAGTACTTC. This sequence encodes CASSLAPLAGASKGETQYF.

J is TRBJ2-5 and V is TRBV18; a possible D gene is TRBD1 (5 bases). CDR3 size: 14 residues. CDR1 KGHSH and CDR2 LQKENI come from the germline V gene. V was shortened by 0 bases and J by 4 bases, with 9 bases between the two germline ends. DNA for the CDR3: TGTGCCAGCTCACCACCGACAGAAAGAGAGACCCAGTACTTC. Amino acid sequence: CASSPPTERETQYF.

V and J are TRBV19 and TRBJ1-5; 7 bases are a match to TRBD1. The CDR3 contains 15 residues. V was clipped by 6 bases and J by 4 bases; unmatched bases: 9. The germline CDR1 and CDR2 sequences are LNHDA and SQIVND (reference sequence). The CDR3 reads CASSNQGTENQPQHF. CDR3 bases: TGTGCCAGTAGCAACCAAGGGACAGAGAATCAGCCCCAGCATTTT.

The rearrangement uses TRBV19 and TRBJ1-2; D is perhaps TRBD1 (6 bases). Trimming stripped 4 bases from V and 4 bases from J, with 16 bases between. The CDR3 runs to 15 residues. Germline V gene data show CDR1 as LNHDA and CDR2 as SQIVND (reference sequence). CDR3 nucleotide sequence: TGTGCCAGTAGTACCGGGACATCGGCAGGCTATGGCTACACCTTC. As protein: CASSTGTSAGYGYTF.

The gene calls are TRBV29-1 and TRBJ2-7; 9 bases are shared with TRBD1. The CDR3 is 13 residues long. Germline V gene data show CDR1 as SQVTM and CDR2 as ANQGSEA. With 7 bases clipped from V and 4 bases from J, the junction kept 8 bases outside the gene matches. The CDR3 sequence: CSAKGDREYEQYF. DNA of the CDR3: TGCAGCGCCAAAGGGGACAGGGAGTACGAGCAGTACTTC.

This clone has a handful of counts. This rearrangement joins TRBV18 to TRBJ1-1; tentatively, D is TRBD1 (6 bases). Germline V gene data show CDR1 as KGHSH and CDR2 as LQKENI. Trimming pared 5 bases from V and 1 base from J, leaving 14 bases between. This CDR3 contains 15 residues. CDR3 amino acids: CASSSGGMGNTEAFF. CDR3 DNA sequence: TGTGCCAGCTCATCTGGGGGCATGGGGAACACTGAAGCTTTCTTT. The full variable domain, rest sourced from reference TRBV18 and TRBJ1-1, is NAGVMQNPRHLVRRRGQEARLRCSPMKGHSHVYWYRQLPEEGLKFMVYLQKENIIDESGMPKERFSAEFPKEGPSILRIQQVVRGDSAAYFCASSSGGMGNTEAFFGQGTRLTVV.

The V and J genes are TRBV6-5 and TRBJ2-3; D might be TRBD2 (6 bases). Germline loops: CDR1 MNHEY, CDR2 SVGAGI. V was trimmed by 8 bases and J by 3 bases, leaving 18 bases between them. This CDR3 region has 15 residues. CDR3 loop: CASRRSASGTDTQYF. Here the CDR3 DNA reads TGTGCCAGCCGCCGAAGCGCCAGCGGGACAGATACGCAGTATTTT.

The J gene is TRBJ2-1, the V gene TRBV5-1, with 8 bases lining up with TRBD2. The germline V gene has CDR1 SGHRS and CDR2 YFSETQ. Unmatched junction bases numbered 6, after V lost 5 bases and J lost 2 bases. CDR3 length equals 15 residues. In DNA form, the CDR3 reads TGCGCCAGCAGGTGGAGCGGGAGTGCCTACAATGAGCAGTTCTTC. Encoded protein: CASRWSGSAYNEQFF.

J is TRBJ2-3 and V is TRBV7-9; TRBD2 is a possible D gene (6 bases). Trimming removed 3 bases at V and 8 bases at J, with 18 bases between. This CDR3 region has 15 residues. The germline gives CDR1 SEHNR, CDR2 FQNEAQ (reference sequence). This CDR3 reads CASSLGLATVVTQYF. CDR3 coding DNA: TGTGCCAGCAGCTTGGGGCTAGCGACTGTGGTTACGCAGTATTTT.

There are a few counts of this clone. The V gene is TRBV6-4, the J gene TRBJ2-1, with D hard to call. Deletions cut 0 bases from V and 5 bases from J, with 8 bases between. Germline values: CDR1 MRHNA, CDR2 SNTAGT. CDR3 length: 14 amino acids. The CDR3 is CASSDSPEHNEQFF. The CDR3 nucleotides are TGTGCCAGCAGTGACTCCCCAGAACACAATGAGCAGTTCTTC.

This clone was observed a handful of times. The chain employs TRBV30 and TRBJ2-5; D not resolved. This CDR3 has 11 amino acids. Germline assignment: CDR1 GTSNPN and CDR2 SVGIG (reference sequence). CDR3 DNA sequence: TGTGCGTGGGAACTCGGGGAGACCCAGTACTTC. It encodes CAWELGETQYF.

This clone was detected only a few times. This sequence joins TRBV30 and TRBJ2-2, with D possibly being TRBD2 (5 bases). Deletions cut 1 base from V and 8 bases from J, with 14 bases between. The germline V gene encodes CDR1 GTSNPN and CDR2 SVGIG (reference sequence). This CDR3 has 14 amino acids. The chain's CDR3 is CAWSALRVGGELFF. In DNA, the CDR3 is TGTGCCTGGAGTGCTTTGAGGGTCGGAGGGGAGCTGTTTTTT.

The CDR3, as DNA: TGTGCCAGCAGCCAAGGAGGGCATAACACTGAAGCTTTCTTT. Amino acid sequence: CASSQGGHNTEAFF. The chain combines TRBV4-2 with TRBJ1-1; D gene ambiguous. The CDR3 runs to 14 residues. The ends were cut back, 1 base at V and 2 bases at J, with 8 bases in the middle. The germline gives CDR1 LGHNA, CDR2 YNFKEQ.

The V gene is TRBV6-5, the J gene TRBJ1-5; D is ambiguous. V dropped 0 bases and J dropped 6 bases, with 12 bases sitting between them. Germline CDR1 and CDR2: MNHEY and SVGAGI. The CDR3 has 15 amino acids. In DNA form, the CDR3 reads TGTGCCAGCAGTTACTCGATTGCGAGTGGTCAGCCCCAGCATTTT. This translates into CASSYSIASGQPQHF.

CDR3 nucleotides: TGTGCCTGCACAGGGTCCTACGAGCAGTACTTC. Protein product: CACTGSYEQYF. The chain recombines TRBV30 with TRBJ2-5; D is perhaps TRBD1 (6 bases). The J call is doubtful: the DNA matches TRBJ2-7 better. The CDR3 totals 11 residues. From germline, CDR1 is GTSNPN and CDR2 SVGIG (reference sequence).

This clone was found a few times. The chain employs TRBV7-2 and TRBJ2-3; D uncertain. Trimming pared 5 bases from V and 6 bases from J, leaving 9 bases between. Germline assignment: CDR1 SGHTA and CDR2 FQGNSA. CDR3 size: 12 residues. The CDR3 reads CASSQARDTQYF. The CDR3 region has the DNA TGTGCCAGCAGCCAGGCCCGGGATACGCAGTATTTT.

This sequence joins TRBV5-6 and TRBJ2-2, with D uncertain. This CDR3 comprises 16 residues. Germline CDR1 and CDR2: SGHDT and YYEEEE. The V end was cut by 4 bases, the J end by 0 bases, with 13 bases between. The CDR3 is CASSPRLLANTGELFF. The CDR3 nucleotides read TGTGCCAGCAGCCCCCGACTTCTCGCGAACACCGGGGAGCTGTTTTTT.